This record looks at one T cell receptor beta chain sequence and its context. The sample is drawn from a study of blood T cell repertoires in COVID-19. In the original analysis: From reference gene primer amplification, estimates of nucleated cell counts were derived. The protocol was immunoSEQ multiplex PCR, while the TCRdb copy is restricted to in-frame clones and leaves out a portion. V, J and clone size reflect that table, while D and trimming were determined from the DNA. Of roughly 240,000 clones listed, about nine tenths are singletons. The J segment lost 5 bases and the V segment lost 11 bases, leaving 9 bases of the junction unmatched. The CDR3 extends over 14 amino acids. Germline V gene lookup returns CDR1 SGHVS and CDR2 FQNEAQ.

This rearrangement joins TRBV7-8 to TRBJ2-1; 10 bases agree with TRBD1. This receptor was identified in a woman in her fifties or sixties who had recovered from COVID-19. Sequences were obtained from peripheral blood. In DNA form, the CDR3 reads TGTGCCGTCGGGCGCGGGACAGGGGACAATGAGCAGTTCTTC. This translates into CAVGRGTGDNEQFF.